Presented here are 9 T cell receptor beta chains from one specimen sequenced in a study of blood T cells in healthy people across ages. It was with a sample-barcoded 5' primer and a J-beta primer mix that a second PCR of about 7 to 12 cycles was run. TCRdb called the 5' RACE reads again in MiXCR, with one record for every CDR3 protein. The sample shows under 850,000 distinct CDR3 sequences, around 36% of them seen only once. Sequencing input: blood. Receptors were obtained from a man aged 18 to 29 in good health.

The chain is built from TRBV20-1 and TRBJ2-3; tentatively, D is TRBD2 (5 bases). There are 13 residues in the CDR3. The germline V gene encodes CDR1 DFQATT and CDR2 SNEGSKA (reference sequence). CDR3 DNA sequence: TGCAGGTTAGGACGAGCGGGCACAGATACGCAGTATTTT. Translated, it gives CRLGRAGTDTQYF.

The gene calls are TRBV7-8 and TRBJ2-1, with D perhaps given as TRBD1 or TRBD2 (5 bases each). Looked up from germline, CDR1 is SGHVS and CDR2 is FQNEAQ. Trimming stripped 3 bases from V and 10 bases from J, with 19 bases between. The CDR3 is 15 amino acids. CDR3 bases: TGTGCCAGCAGCTTGGGGGACCCTCGAATGAGGGAGCAGTTCTTC. Translation: CASSLGDPRMREQFF.

The CDR3: CSATDGGGTEAFF. The CDR3, as DNA: TGCAGTGCTACAGACGGGGGGGGGACTGAAGCTTTCTTT. The J gene is TRBJ1-1, the V gene TRBV20-1; perhaps TRBD1 as D (5 bases). V was clipped by 4 bases and J by 5 bases, with 14 bases between them. CDR1 is DFQATT, CDR2 SNEGSKA, per germline (reference sequence). The CDR3 contains 13 residues.

This rearrangement joins TRBV4-2 to TRBJ2-5; TRBD2 aligns across 8 bases. CDR1 LGHNA and CDR2 YNFKEQ come from the germline V gene. V gave up 0 bases and J gave up 5 bases; unmatched junction bases: 2. The CDR3 runs to 14 residues. DNA of the CDR3: TGTGCCAGCAGCCAAGAACCGGGGGGGGAGACCCAGTACTTC. Its translation: CASSQEPGGETQYF.

The V gene is TRBV18, the J gene TRBJ2-1; D is unclear. CDR1 KGHSH and CDR2 LQKENI come from the germline V gene. Trimming took 6 bases from V and 12 from J, leaving 12 bases between them. This CDR3 has 11 amino acids. The CDR3 DNA sequence: TGTGCCAGCTCCCTGGATAGTGGGCAGTTCTTC. Translation: CASSLDSGQFF.

On this clonotype: A clone one base away is much larger, so this may be a read error. This chain uses TRBV7-2 with TRBJ2-1; 7 positions agree with TRBD2. Germline lookup yields CDR1 SGHTA and CDR2 FQGNSA. This CDR3 is 15 amino acids long. V was pared by 5 bases and J by 13 bases, with 17 bases of the junction left unmatched. DNA for the CDR3: TGTGCCAGCAGCCTAGGGGCTAGCGGCAAAGAGACCCAGTTCTTC. Protein product: CASSLGASGKETQFF.

This clonotype was seen a few times. The rearrangement joins TRBV9 to TRBJ2-1; D call uncertain. The length of the CDR3 is 17 residues. CDR1 and CDR2 (germline): SGDLS, YYNGEE. The germline V and J ends were trimmed by 0 bases and 10 bases, with 23 bases remaining between them. The CDR3 here is CASSVGGSGNPTEEQFF. In nucleotides, the CDR3 is TGTGCCAGCAGCGTAGGTGGTTCGGGCAACCCCACTGAAGAGCAGTTCTTC.

V is TRBV7-3 and J is TRBJ2-1; 8 bases fit TRBD2. CDR1 and CDR2 (germline): SGHTA, FQGTGA. J lost 3 bases, V lost 4 bases, and 5 bases had no gene match. The CDR3 runs 15 residues. The CDR3: CASSSLSGNYNEQFF. The CDR3 DNA reads as TGTGCCAGCAGCTCACTTAGCGGGAACTACAATGAGCAGTTCTTC.

This clonotype turned up a few times. The chain links TRBV15 to TRBJ1-1; D uncertain. This CDR3 region has 13 residues. Looked up from germline, CDR1 is LNHNV and CDR2 is YYDKDF (reference sequence). V lost 1 base and J 2 bases, leaving 5 bases between the germline ends. The DNA of the CDR3 is TGTGCCACCAGCAGAGTAGGAAACACTGAAGCTTTCTTT. The encoded protein is CATSRVGNTEAFF.